Listed below are T cell receptor beta chains from one sample, sequenced in a study of cytomegalovirus exposure and HLA in healthy donors. The data were produced by immunoSEQ multiplex PCR, yet TCRdb's version contains in-frame clones alone and is incomplete. The data hold around 160,000 clones, with around three quarters observed a single time. The specimen was PBMCs. The receptor source for this set is a middle-aged man in good health and CMV-seropositive. Both conserved end residues are part of each CDR3. Each record gives: CDR3 DNA, CDR3 protein, clone size, V gene, J gene, D gene. The D gene is left open where the match is weak. Part of the rows lack a size; the others show once, few, many or a class for expanded clones.

TGCGCCAGCAGCTCGCCAGAGGCCACCTACGAGCAGTACTTC,CASSSPEATYEQYF,NA,TRBV5-1,TRBJ2-7,NA
TGTGCCAGTAGTAGGGCGGGCGGCTCCTACAATGAGCAGTTCTTC,CASSRAGGSYNEQFF,NA,TRBV19,TRBJ2-1,NA
TGTGCCAGCTCACTATTGGACAGGAGAAACACTGAAGCTTTCTTT,CASSLLDRRNTEAFF,NA,TRBV18,TRBJ1-1,TRBD1
TGTGCCAGCAGTTACTCCGGGTTCCAAGAGACCCAGTACTTC,CASSYSGFQETQYF,NA,TRBV6-5,TRBJ2-5,NA
TGTGCCAGCATTATGTCCGGGACATACTCCTACGAGCAGTACTTC,CASIMSGTYSYEQYF,NA,TRBV28,TRBJ2-7,NA
TGTGCCAGCAGCGTCCAGGGGACGAACACCGGGGAGCTGTTTTTT,CASSVQGTNTGELFF,NA,TRBV7-2,TRBJ2-2,NA
TGTGCCAGCAGCTTAGCCGGCTGGGGGGGCAATGAGCAGTTCTTC,CASSLAGWGGNEQFF,NA,TRBV7-9,TRBJ2-1,TRBD2
TGTGCCAGCAGCCAACTGGGGGGTCTTTTCGAGCAGTACTTC,CASSQLGGLFEQYF,once,TRBV4-2,TRBJ2-7,NA
TGCGCCAGCAGCTTGGTCTCGACAGGGCTTGGAAACACCATATATTTT,CASSLVSTGLGNTIYF,NA,TRBV5-1,TRBJ1-3,TRBD1
TGTGCCAGCAGTTACTCCGAGGGACAGACCTACGAGCAGTACTTC,CASSYSEGQTYEQYF,NA,TRBV6-5,TRBJ2-7,TRBD1
TGTGCCACCACCCGGGACAGGAAAGATTCACCCCTCCACTTT,CATTRDRKDSPLHF,NA,TRBV15,TRBJ1-6,TRBD1
TGTGCCTGGTGGGCCATATCGGGGCAGCCCCAGCATTTT,CAWWAISGQPQHF,NA,TRBV30,TRBJ1-5,NA
TGTGCCAGCAGCAATTACGACAGGCCGATACAAGAGACCCAGTACTTC,CASSNYDRPIQETQYF,NA,TRBV7-9,TRBJ2-5,NA
TGTGCCAGCAGTCAGACTAGCGGGAGTCGGGAGACCCAGTACTTC,CASSQTSGSRETQYF,few,TRBV2,TRBJ2-5,TRBD2
TGTGCCACCGGGACAGGGTCTGAAAAACTGTTTTTT,CATGTGSEKLFF,few,TRBV28,TRBJ1-4,TRBD1
TGTGCCACCAGACAGAGCGGGGCCCCCTACGAGCAGTACTTC,CATRQSGAPYEQYF,NA,TRBV15,TRBJ2-7,TRBD2
TGTGCCAGCCGTTTAGCGGGAGGTCGCTACGAGCAGTACTTC,CASRLAGGRYEQYF,NA,TRBV5-4,TRBJ2-7,TRBD2
TGTGCCAGCAGTGATAATCAGGGGAACACTGAAGCTTTCTTT,CASSDNQGNTEAFF,NA,TRBV6-1,TRBJ1-1,NA
TGTGCCAGCAGCCGAACTCAGACACGCGGCTACACCTTC,CASSRTQTRGYTF,NA,TRBV28,TRBJ1-2,NA
TGTGCCAGCAGCGCCGGGACAGGCTACTATGGCTACACCTTC,CASSAGTGYYGYTF,NA,TRBV5-4,TRBJ1-2,TRBD1
TGTGCCAGCAGCTTGACTCACGGGGGTGAAGCTTTCTTT,CASSLTHGGEAFF,NA,TRBV5-5,TRBJ1-1,NA
TGTGCCAGCAGCTCCCAGGGGGCGCGGGGCCAGTCAGGCGAGCAGTACTTC,CASSSQGARGQSGEQYF,NA,TRBV7-2,TRBJ2-7,TRBD1
TGTGCCAGCAGTGGACAATTGGGCAGGTCCGACTCTGGGGCCAACGTCCTGACTTTC,CASSGQLGRSDSGANVLTF,NA,TRBV6-1,TRBJ2-6,NA
TGTGCCAGCAGTCCCCAGGGTACGAACACCGGGGAGCTGTTTTTT,CASSPQGTNTGELFF,NA,TRBV6-5,TRBJ2-2,NA
TGCGCCAGCAGCTTGCGACGACAGGGAACCTCCTCTGGGGCCAACGTCCTGACTTTC,CASSLRRQGTSSGANVLTF,NA,TRBV5-1,TRBJ2-6,TRBD1
TGTGCCAGCAGCCACCGACAGGGTGAGAGCAATCAGCCCCAGCATTTT,CASSHRQGESNQPQHF,NA,TRBV7-6,TRBJ1-5,TRBD1
TGCGCCAGCAGCCAAGCCATGGGAGGAGAGGCGGGGACGCAGTATTTT,CASSQAMGGEAGTQYF,NA,TRBV4-1,TRBJ2-3,NA
TGTGCCAGTAGTATTCTAGCGGGAGTGGGAGCGTCCTACAATGAGCAGTTCTTC,CASSILAGVGASYNEQFF,NA,TRBV19,TRBJ2-1,TRBD2
TGTGCCAGCGGCGACACCTTCACAGATACGCAGTATTTT,CASGDTFTDTQYF,NA,TRBV14,TRBJ2-3,NA
TGCGCCAGCAGCCAAGAAGGGACATTTTACACCGGGGAGCTGTTTTTT,CASSQEGTFYTGELFF,NA,TRBV4-3,TRBJ2-2,NA
TGTGCCAGCAGTTTATTAGCGGCAAACAATGAGCAGTTCTTC,CASSLLAANNEQFF,NA,TRBV28,TRBJ2-1,NA
TGTGCCAGCAGCCTTAGGACAGGAATGAACACTGAAGCTTTCTTT,CASSLRTGMNTEAFF,NA,TRBV14,TRBJ1-1,TRBD1
TGTGCCAGCAGCTCTACCCGGGCCCAGAGGGATGAGCAGTTCTTC,CASSSTRAQRDEQFF,NA,TRBV7-9,TRBJ2-1,NA